These 30 T cell receptor beta chains came from one sample sequenced in a study of CD8+ T cells in alopecia areata. Treatment defined: oral pan-JAK inhibitor, 5-10 mg twice daily. The sequencing template was cDNA reverse transcribed from extracted RNA. Profiled with immunoSEQ multiplex PCR; TCRdb holds only in-frame clones, not every one. Of some 58,000 clones in the sample, approximately 44% are singletons; the top ten hold 20%. The sequencing here drew on CD8+ T cells sorted from blood, taken around week 37, from a patient treated with tofacitinib. These receptors were taken from a human donor with alopecia areata.

The chain links TRBV6-5 to TRBJ2-6; D is ambiguous. V was trimmed by 6 bases and J by 4 bases, leaving 7 bases between them. CDR3 size: 13 residues. From germline, CDR1 is MNHEY and CDR2 SVGAGI. CDR3 protein: CASRPAGANVLTF. The CDR3 coding sequence is TGTGCCAGCAGGCCCGCCGGGGCCAACGTCCTGACTTTC.

V gene TRBV19 combines with J gene TRBJ1-2; 8 bases map to TRBD1. Germline CDR1 reads LNHDA; CDR2 reads SQIVND (reference sequence). This CDR3 spans 15 amino acids. Trimming cost V 7 bases and J 6 bases; bases outside gene matches: 13. In DNA form, the CDR3 reads TGTGCCAGTACCCTCTATCGGACAGGGTCGGATGGCTACACCTTC. It codes for CASTLYRTGSDGYTF.

The chain is built from TRBV11-2 and TRBJ1-5, with 7 bases aligning to TRBD1. Germline V lookup: CDR1 SGHAT, CDR2 FQNNGV. V was pared by 4 bases and J by 4 bases, with 1 base of the junction left unmatched. The CDR3 runs 13 residues. The CDR3 DNA reads TGTGCCAGCAGCTCAGGGGGAAATCAGCCCCAGCATTTT. Its translation is CASSSGGNQPQHF.

This clone turned up a few times. This chain joins TRBV29-1 and TRBJ2-1; no clear D. This CDR3 contains 13 residues. V was cut by 3 bases and J by 7 bases, with 13 bases left in between. CDR1 is SQVTM and CDR2 is ANQGSEA in the germline V gene. The DNA of the CDR3 is TGCAGCGTTGAGTATGGTAGGGTTAATGAGCAGTTCTTC. This encodes CSVEYGRVNEQFF.

In this sample, this clone turned up a few times. This chain joins TRBV29-1 and TRBJ2-5; perhaps TRBD1 as D (6 bases). Germline-derived CDR1 and CDR2 are SQVTM and ANQGSEA. Deletions cut 6 bases from V and 3 bases from J, with 20 bases between. The CDR3 sequence is 15 residues long. The CDR3 here is CSVEGVWGRKETQYF. DNA for the CDR3: TGCAGCGTCGAGGGGGTGTGGGGGAGAAAAGAGACCCAGTACTTC.

The chain has TRBV4-1 and TRBJ2-5; TRBD1 might be the D (6 bases). V shed 1 base and J shed 1 base, with 13 bases lying between them. Germline-derived CDR1 and CDR2 are MGHRA and YSYEKL. This CDR3 has 16 residues. This chain's CDR3 is CASSQGSGAFQETQYF. DNA for the CDR3: TGCGCCAGCAGCCAAGGTTCAGGGGCCTTCCAAGAGACCCAGTACTTC.

This clone has only a few counts. A single base separates this from a much larger clone, so it may be a read error. The chain joins TRBV28 to TRBJ1-1; weak D call: TRBD1 (5 bases). The germline V gene encodes CDR1 MDHEN and CDR2 SYDVKM. This CDR3 is 13 amino acids long. Trimming left V 5 bases short and J 0 bases short, with 7 bases between. The CDR3 loop is CASSPTVNTEAFF. The DNA of the CDR3 is TGTGCCAGCAGTCCGACAGTGAACACTGAAGCTTTCTTT.

J is TRBJ2-5 and V is TRBV7-9; D is undetermined. The CDR3 extends over 11 amino acids. Germline CDR1 and CDR2: SEHNR and FQNEAQ (reference sequence). Trimming took off 5 bases at V and 9 bases at J, with 10 bases between the two ends. Here the CDR3 DNA reads TGTGCCAGCAGCCCCAGCGCCGCCCAGTACTTC. This codes for CASSPSAAQYF. Supplemented by reference TRBV7-9 and TRBJ2-5, the full variable domain reads DTGVSQNPRHKITKRGQNVTFRCDPISEHNRLYWYRQTLGQGPEFLTYFQNEAQLEKSRLLSDRFSAERPKGSFSTLEIQRTEQGDSAMYLCASSPSAAQYFGPGTRLLVL.

This clone showed up just a few times. The chain is built from TRBV7-9 and TRBJ2-1; 7 positions agree with TRBD2. V trimming: 5 bases; J trimming: 2 bases; junction bases outside the gene matches: 9. CDR1 and CDR2 (germline): SEHNR, FQNEAQ (reference sequence). The CDR3 has 16 amino acids. The CDR3 DNA sequence: TGTGCCAGCAGCCCTCAAGCGGGAAACGCCTACAATGAGCAGTTCTTC. It yields the protein CASSPQAGNAYNEQFF.

This chain links TRBV7-2 with TRBJ2-3, with 7 bases aligning to TRBD2. Trimming took 6 bases from V and 3 from J; bases not matched to a gene: 3. The CDR3 is 13 residues long. CDR1 is SGHTA and CDR2 is FQGNSA in the germline V gene. The CDR3, as DNA: TGTGCCAGCAGGCTAGCGGTTACAGATACGCAGTATTTT. It yields the protein CASRLAVTDTQYF.

This sequence joins TRBV2 and TRBJ1-2, with 7 bases fitting TRBD1. Germline CDR1 and CDR2: SNHLY and FYNNEI. CDR3 size: 16 residues. After removal of 5 bases from V and 0 bases from J, the junction contained 9 bases not matched to a gene. The CDR3 nucleotides read TGTGCCAGCAGTTACAGGGGCGACCTAGCTAACTATGGCTACACCTTC. As protein: CASSYRGDLANYGYTF.

Only a few counts were recorded for this clone. This chain joins TRBV29-1 and TRBJ2-1; 7 bases are shared with TRBD2. The CDR3 loop spans 14 amino acids. V lost 4 bases, J lost 6 bases, and 9 bases stayed unmatched. Germline V gene sequence: CDR1 SQVTM, CDR2 ANQGSEA. In DNA form, the CDR3 reads TGCAGCGTTGGGGGCGGGAGAGGAATCAATGAGCAGTTCTTC. Residues: CSVGGGRGINEQFF.

The chain recombines TRBV29-1 with TRBJ2-1; D is uncertain. This CDR3 spans 14 amino acids. Trimming left V 0 bases short and J 6 bases short, with 12 bases between. Germline CDR1 reads SQVTM; CDR2 reads ANQGSEA. Here the CDR3 reads CSVEDIAESNEQFF. Here the CDR3 DNA reads TGCAGCGTTGAAGATATCGCGGAAAGCAATGAGCAGTTCTTC.

V is TRBV6-5 and J is TRBJ2-1; the D is unclear. This CDR3 is 15 amino acids long. CDR1 MNHEY and CDR2 SVGAGI come from the germline V gene. The V and J ends lost 0 bases and 3 bases respectively, with 9 bases between them. CDR3 amino acids: CASSYSKLLYNEQFF. In DNA form, the CDR3 reads TGTGCCAGCAGTTACTCGAAGTTACTCTACAATGAGCAGTTCTTC.

This clone appeared a few times. V is TRBV11-3 and J is TRBJ2-1; a weak D match, TRBD2 (5 bases). Germline CDR1 reads SGHNT; CDR2 reads YENEEA. V gave up 4 bases and J gave up 4 bases, with 8 bases separating them. This CDR3 comprises 13 residues. Here the CDR3 reads CASSSSLYNEQFF. The CDR3 DNA follows: TGTGCCAGCAGCTCTAGCCTATACAATGAGCAGTTCTTC.

The rearrangement joins TRBV7-2 to TRBJ2-3; D tentatively fits TRBD1 or TRBD2 (5 bases each). The CDR3 is made up of 17 amino acids. The V and J ends lost 1 base and 4 bases respectively, with 18 bases between them. The germline CDR1 and CDR2 sequences are SGHTA and FQGNSA. The CDR3 here is CASSLEGRVLGADTQYF. As DNA, the CDR3 is TGTGCCAGCAGCTTAGAAGGCAGGGTCCTCGGGGCAGATACGCAGTATTTT.

This clone was counted only a few times. A junction end diverges from the germline sequence, so it may reflect a read error. CDR3 in amino acids: CAWSGAASNEQYF. In DNA, the CDR3 is TGTGCCTGGAGTGGGGCTGCCTCCAACGAGCAGTACTTC. The chain has TRBV30 and TRBJ2-7; no firm D call. Germline V gene data show CDR1 as GTSNPN and CDR2 as SVGIG (reference sequence). This CDR3 has 13 residues. Based on the CDR3 plus reference TRBV30 and TRBJ2-7, the full variable domain is SQTIHQWPATLVQPVGSPLSLECTVEGTSNPNLYWYRQAAGRGLQLLFYSVGIGQISSEVPQNLSASRPQDRQFILSSKKLLLSDSGFYLCAWSGAASNEQYFGPGTRLTVT.

V usage is TRBV6-6 and J usage is TRBJ2-5; D is ambiguous. The CDR3 spans 13 residues. CDR1 and CDR2 from the germline V gene are MNHNY and SVGAGI (reference sequence). The V and J ends lost 4 bases and 5 bases respectively, with 11 bases between them. The CDR3: CASSLSQRETQYF. In DNA form, the CDR3 reads TGTGCCAGCAGTTTAAGCCAGAGGGAGACCCAGTACTTC.

The chain couples TRBV4-1 to TRBJ1-1, with D hard to call. This CDR3 contains 12 residues. V was trimmed by 2 bases and J by 3 bases, leaving 4 bases between them. CDR1 is MGHRA, CDR2 YSYEKL, per germline. The CDR3 DNA reads TGCGCCAGCAGCCAAACTCACACTGAAGCTTTCTTT. Its protein is CASSQTHTEAFF.

V usage is TRBV29-1 and J usage is TRBJ2-2; TRBD1 might be the D (5 bases). The CDR3 runs to 18 residues. V shed 1 base and J shed 5 bases, with 23 bases lying between them. Per the germline V gene, CDR1 is SQVTM and CDR2 is ANQGSEA. The CDR3 DNA reads TGCAGCGTTGAAGCTACAAACTCGATGGCAGGGTGGACCGGGGAGCTGTTTTTT. This encodes CSVEATNSMAGWTGELFF.

CDR3 sequence: CASSPFWGEPQHF. Written as DNA, the CDR3 is TGCGCCAGCAGCCCGTTTTGGGGGGAGCCCCAGCATTTT. The chain recombines TRBV4-1 with TRBJ1-5; possible D gene TRBD1, 5 bases. The CDR3 contains 13 residues. The V and J ends lost 4 bases and 8 bases respectively, with 12 bases between them. CDR1 is MGHRA, CDR2 YSYEKL, per germline.

J is TRBJ2-4 and V is TRBV28; D uncertain. CDR3 length equals 15 residues. CDR1 MDHEN and CDR2 SYDVKM come from the germline V gene. Trimming pared 3 bases from V and 1 base from J, leaving 10 bases between. The CDR3 coding sequence is TGTGCCAGCAGTTTGTGGATAGAGGCCAAAAACATTCAGTACTTC. Protein product: CASSLWIEAKNIQYF.

This chain connects TRBV4-2 to TRBJ2-7; 11 bases match TRBD2. The V gene end was trimmed by 4 bases and the J gene end by 5 bases; junction bases not matched to a gene: 7. The V gene's germline CDR1 is LGHNA and CDR2 YNFKEQ. This CDR3 contains 15 residues. The CDR3 DNA sequence: TGTGCCAGCAGCCCTACTAGCGGGAGTATCCACGAGCAGTACTTC. It encodes CASSPTSGSIHEQYF.

The gene calls are TRBV7-9 and TRBJ2-3; D ambiguous. CDR1 is SEHNR, CDR2 FQNEAQ, per germline (reference sequence). V gave up 2 bases and J gave up 5 bases, with 2 bases separating them. The CDR3 is 11 amino acids. The CDR3 DNA reads TGTGCCAGCAGCTTATTAGATACGCAGTATTTT. It translates to CASSLLDTQYF.

The V and J genes are TRBV2 and TRBJ2-5; possible D gene TRBD2, 7 bases. The germline V and J ends were trimmed by 5 bases and 3 bases, with 16 bases remaining between them. The CDR3 is 15 amino acids. Germline lookup yields CDR1 SNHLY and CDR2 FYNNEI. In DNA form, the CDR3 reads TGTGCCAGCAGTAACCCTAAAGGGGGGGAAGAGACCCAGTACTTC. Encoded protein: CASSNPKGGEETQYF.

The gene calls are TRBV30 and TRBJ2-2, with 15 nucleotides matching TRBD2. Looked up from germline, CDR1 is GTSNPN and CDR2 is SVGIG (reference sequence). CDR3 length equals 17 residues. The ends lost 4 bases at V and 4 bases at J; junction bases unmatched: 7. The CDR3 is CAWNGLAGGPSTGELFF. Here the CDR3 DNA reads TGTGCCTGGAACGGACTAGCGGGAGGGCCGAGCACCGGGGAGCTGTTTTTT.

The V gene is TRBV29-1, the J gene TRBJ2-5, with D possibly matching TRBD1 (7 bases). The CDR3 consists of 13 residues. Deletions cut 4 bases from V and 5 bases from J, with 14 bases between. Germline loops: CDR1 SQVTM, CDR2 ANQGSEA. The CDR3: CSVGKGAGETQYF. For the CDR3, the DNA is TGCAGCGTTGGGAAGGGGGCGGGGGAGACCCAGTACTTC.

The J gene is TRBJ1-1, the V gene TRBV4-3; D is unclear. With 4 bases removed from V and 3 bases from J, the gap between germline ends came to 9 bases. Germline V gene data show CDR1 as LGHNA and CDR2 as YSLEER. There are 13 residues in the CDR3. CDR3: CASSPRADTEAFF. The DNA of the CDR3 is TGCGCCAGCAGCCCTCGAGCCGACACTGAAGCTTTCTTT.

The sample holds many counts of this clone. V is TRBV6-5 and J is TRBJ2-7; no reliable D call. The germline CDR1 and CDR2 sequences are MNHEY and SVGAGI. CDR3 length equals 14 residues. V lost 5 bases, J lost 2 bases, and 13 bases lay in between. The CDR3 sequence: CASSEWEVPYEQYF. CDR3 nucleotides: TGTGCCAGCAGTGAATGGGAAGTTCCCTACGAGCAGTACTTC.

This chain connects TRBV10-3 to TRBJ1-2; no definite D call. This CDR3 region has 12 residues. V was cut by 3 bases and J by 0 bases, with 2 bases left in between. Germline-derived CDR1 and CDR2 are ENHRY and SYGVKD. CDR3 DNA: TGTGCCATCAGTGACACTAACTATGGCTACACCTTC. It is translated as CAISDTNYGYTF.